This T cell receptor (beta chain) comes out of a study of T cell responses to AZD1222 COVID-19 vaccine. Remarks on this clone: Antigen: not known.

Sequencing was performed with immunoSEQ multiplex PCR; in TCRdb, only in-frame clones are kept and a portion is missing. The sample includes around 120,000 clones, 88% of them seen just once. Points from the study as a whole: Among spike-specific TCRs, nearly half reportedly target unmutated variant regions.

CDR1 and CDR2 (germline): MGHRA, YSYEKL. CDR3 size: 16 residues. The V and J ends lost 1 base and 1 base respectively, with 8 bases between them. The V call is TRBV4-1, the J call TRBJ2-6, with D uncertain. Sequencing was performed on peripheral blood, taken on day 0 of AZD1222 vaccination. This clonotype originated in an adult in good health. CDR3 amino acids: CASSQVLGSGANVLTF. CDR3 in DNA: TGCGCCAGCAGCCAAGTCCTAGGATCTGGGGCCAACGTCCTGACTTTC.